This T cell receptor beta chain was recovered during a study of blood T cell repertoires in COVID-19. This clone showed up just once. The method was immunoSEQ multiplex PCR; TCRdb's version includes in-frame clones alone and lacks a portion of them. The data contain about 60,000 clones, around 90% of them singletons. V was cut by 0 bases and J by 3 bases, with 6 bases left in between. The CDR3 consists of 14 residues. The germline CDR1 and CDR2 sequences are LNHNV and YYDKDF (reference sequence). Sequenced input: peripheral blood. The chain couples TRBV15 to TRBJ1-5; D is unresolved. The TCR was taken from a human donor with acute or convalescent COVID-19. The donor label of this sample is uncertain. In DNA form, the CDR3 reads TGTGCCACCAGCAGAGAACGAGTCAATCAGCCCCAGCATTTT. Translation: CATSRERVNQPQHF. Supplemented by reference TRBV15 and TRBJ1-5, the full variable domain reads DAMVIQNPRYQVTQFGKPVTLSCSQTLNHNVMYWYQQKSSQAPKLLFHYYDKDFNNEADTPDNFQSRRPNTSFCFLDIRSPGLGDTAMYLCATSRERVNQPQHFGDGTRLSIL.